The next 9 T cell receptor beta chains were all read from a single sample in a study of T-cell memory formation after mild COVID-19 (dated by TCRdb to the early 2020s). The protocol used for the library was 5' RACE. Sequencer: Illumina NovaSeq 6000. Clones were called with MiXCR by TCRdb after fastp trimmed the public reads at Q25, and only in-frame beta chains were retained. Identical CDR3 proteins give one entry, which carries the most common genes and DNA. Counted in this sample were 400,000 or so distinct CDR3 sequences; 20% of them appeared once. The ten largest clones represent roughly 8.4% of the sample. Sequencing was performed on PBMCs or a T cell subset sorted from them (not recorded which). These receptors were obtained from an adult woman who had mild COVID-19 (a few samples of this study predate the infection). The sample titles of this study are shuffled in the database, so cell type and time point are left out; the donor was told from shared clones.

This clonotype was counted a few times. The chain joins TRBV19 to TRBJ2-3; 7 nucleotides align to TRBD2. The CDR3 loop spans 14 amino acids. Losses at the gene ends were 0 bases for V and 5 bases for J; bases not matched to a gene: 2. Germline lookup yields CDR1 LNHDA and CDR2 SQIVND (reference sequence). The CDR3 nucleotides read TGTGCCAGTAGTATAGAGGCTAGCGGAGATACGCAGTATTTT. Translation gives CASSIEASGDTQYF.

This clonotype has more than one count but fewer than ten. This rearrangement joins TRBV12-3 or TRBV12-4 to TRBJ2-3, with 12 bases fitting TRBD2. Trimming at V came to 5 bases and at J to 6 bases, leaving 9 bases not matched to a gene. The CDR3 sequence is 16 residues long. The CDR3, as DNA: TGTGCCAGCAGTCCAAGACTAGCGGGAGCTGGGGATACGCAGTATTTT. It is translated as CASSPRLAGAGDTQYF.

J is TRBJ1-2 and V is TRBV27, with TRBD1 matching over 10 bases. The V segment lost 10 bases and the J segment 8 bases; nucleotides outside the gene matches: 7. The CDR3 length is 12 residues. Germline V gene sequence: CDR1 MNHEY, CDR2 SMNVEV (reference sequence). CDR3 loop: CATALTGGGYTF. DNA for the CDR3: TGTGCCACCGCACTGACAGGGGGCGGCTACACCTTC.

The genes are TRBV5-1 and TRBJ2-7; D gene ambiguous. The CDR3 loop spans 15 amino acids. Trimming removed 3 bases at V and 2 bases at J, with 15 bases between. Germline V gives CDR1 SGHRS, CDR2 YFSETQ. This CDR3 is CASSSGYTAAYEQYF. Here the CDR3 DNA reads TGCGCCAGCAGCTCCGGCTACACTGCCGCCTACGAGCAGTACTTC.

This clonotype has only a few counts. The chain joins TRBV4-3 to TRBJ2-1; D is perhaps TRBD2 (5 bases). The CDR3 runs to 16 residues. CDR1 is LGHNA and CDR2 is YSLEER in the germline V gene. The germline V and J ends were trimmed by 0 bases and 0 bases, with 9 bases remaining between them. For the CDR3, the DNA is TGCGCCAGCAGCCAAGATTTGCGGGTCTCCTACAATGAGCAGTTCTTC. Its translation is CASSQDLRVSYNEQFF.

This clonotype showed up just a few times. V gene TRBV6-5 combines with J gene TRBJ2-3; possibly TRBD1 for D (6 bases). The CDR3 is 12 amino acids. The V gene's germline CDR1 is MNHEY and CDR2 SVGAGI. Trimming left V 5 bases short and J 9 bases short, with 12 bases between. The CDR3 here is CASSTQTGTQYF. CDR3 coding DNA: TGTGCCAGCAGTACGCAGACAGGCACGCAGTATTTT.

The CDR3 DNA follows: TGTGCCACCGCCGGGGGAACTGAAGCTTTCTTT. Residues: CATAGGTEAFF. This rearrangement joins TRBV24-1 to TRBJ1-1; a weak D match, TRBD1 (5 bases). Trimming pared 9 bases from V and 5 bases from J, leaving 9 bases between. This CDR3 has 11 residues. Germline lookup yields CDR1 KGHDR and CDR2 SFDVKD.

This clonotype appeared a few times. The genes are TRBV9 and TRBJ2-1; D is ambiguous. V lost 0 bases and J lost 9, with 4 bases in between. CDR1 and CDR2 (germline): SGDLS, YYNGEE. This CDR3 has 11 residues. CDR3 sequence (DNA): TGTGCCAGCAGCGTAGATCGTGAGCAGTTCTTC. It codes for CASSVDREQFF. The full variable domain, rest sourced from reference TRBV9 and TRBJ2-1, is DSGVTQTPKHLITATGQRVTLRCSPRSGDLSVYWYQQSLDQGLQFLIQYYNGEERAKGNILERFSAQQFPDLHSELNLSSLELGDSALYFCASSVDREQFFGPGTRLTVL.

V and J are TRBV12-3 or TRBV12-4 and TRBJ1-1; D remains unclear. There are 14 residues in the CDR3. Trimming cost V 6 bases and J 8 bases, with 19 bases left between them. The CDR3 spells CASSLQGYGREAFF. The CDR3 DNA sequence: TGTGCCAGCAGCCTTCAAGGCTATGGGAGGGAAGCTTTCTTT.